This record concerns one T cell receptor beta chain sequence. The sample is drawn from a study of technical replicates of blood from several donors. Germline CDR1 LGHNA, CDR2 YNFKEQ. The CDR3 has 16 amino acids. V was pared by 0 bases and J by 1 base, with 2 bases of the junction left unmatched. Assay used: immunoSEQ multiplex PCR; TCRdb lists only in-frame clones, some missing. The sample carries roughly 80,000 clones, approximately 90% recorded once. This chain links TRBV4-2 with TRBJ2-1; the match to TRBD2 covers 8 bases. Sequencing was performed on T cells isolated from PBMCs. The receptor was derived from a human donor in good health. The CDR3 sequence: CASSQDLAGSYNEQFF. The CDR3 DNA is TGTGCCAGCAGCCAAGACCTAGCGGGTTCCTACAATGAGCAGTTCTTC.